Listed here are 20 T cell receptor beta chains from one sample, sequenced in a study of blood T cell repertoires in COVID-19. Profiled with immunoSEQ multiplex PCR; TCRdb holds only in-frame clones, not every one. The sample has about 40,000 clones, around three quarters seen once; the top ten hold around a quarter. The source material was peripheral blood. The source is a man older than 75 with acute or convalescent COVID-19.

This clone has a handful of counts. The CDR3 loop reads CSASKDRGNEQYF. As DNA, the CDR3 is TGCAGTGCTAGTAAGGACAGGGGAAACGAGCAGTACTTC. The chain couples TRBV20-1 to TRBJ2-7, with 9 bases aligning to TRBD1. V was clipped by 3 bases and J by 5 bases; unmatched bases: 5. This CDR3 comprises 13 residues. CDR1 is DFQATT and CDR2 is SNEGSKA in the germline V gene (reference sequence).

The genes are TRBV25-1 and TRBJ1-4, with D possibly TRBD1 on 6 matching bases. This CDR3 comprises 15 residues. Trimming cost V 3 bases and J 8 bases, with 16 bases left between them. The germline CDR1 and CDR2 sequences are MGHDK and SYGVNS. CDR3 in DNA: TGTGCCAGCAGTGACCCCACATTCACAGGGGAAAAACTGTTTTTT. Amino acids: CASSDPTFTGEKLFF.

The chain carries TRBV27 and TRBJ1-1; 7 nucleotides line up with TRBD1. This CDR3 has 13 residues. The junction had 5 bases not matched to a gene; V was cut back by 3 bases and J by 7 bases. CDR1 is MNHEY and CDR2 is SMNVEV in the germline V gene (reference sequence). CDR3 sequence (DNA): TGTGCCAGCAGTTTCATCCAGGGGGATGAAGCTTTCTTT. This encodes CASSFIQGDEAFF.

CDR3 nucleotides: TGTGCCAGCTCACCTGACTCCGGGGAGCTGTTTTTT. Its protein is CASSPDSGELFF. V usage is TRBV18 and J usage is TRBJ2-2; D uncertain. The CDR3 extends over 12 amino acids. Germline V gene lookup returns CDR1 KGHSH and CDR2 LQKENI. The V end was cut by 3 bases, the J end by 6 bases, with 5 bases between. The full variable domain, completed using reference TRBV18 and TRBJ2-2, is NAGVMQNPRHLVRRRGQEARLRCSPMKGHSHVYWYRQLPEEGLKFMVYLQKENIIDESGMPKERFSAEFPKEGPSILRIQQVVRGDSAAYFCASSPDSGELFFGEGSRLTVL.

The chain joins TRBV4-1 to TRBJ2-7; unclear D gene. V was shortened by 1 base and J by 2 bases, with 18 bases between the two germline ends. The germline gives CDR1 MGHRA, CDR2 YSYEKL. The CDR3 extends over 17 amino acids. CDR3 nucleotides: TGCGCCAGCAGCCAAGTCGTGACAAGTAGACCGCCCTACGAGCAGTACTTC. Encoded protein: CASSQVVTSRPPYEQYF.

V gene TRBV5-6 combines with J gene TRBJ1-5, with 8 bases that match TRBD1. The CDR3 is 16 residues long. With 4 bases clipped from V and 0 bases from J, the junction kept 6 bases outside the gene matches. Germline CDR1 and CDR2: SGHDT and YYEEEE. The CDR3 bases are TGTGCCAGCAGCCTGACAGGGGTATATAGCAATCAGCCCCAGCATTTT. Translation: CASSLTGVYSNQPQHF.

In this sample, this clone turned up a few times. The J gene is TRBJ2-2, the V gene TRBV9; TRBD1 is a possible D gene (6 bases). Germline V gene sequence: CDR1 SGDLS, CDR2 YYNGEE. The length of the CDR3 is 14 residues. V dropped 2 bases and J dropped 6 bases, with 11 bases sitting between them. CDR3: CASSVTGIPGELFF. CDR3 in DNA: TGTGCCAGCAGCGTTACAGGGATTCCCGGGGAGCTGTTTTTT.

The V gene is TRBV6-2 or TRBV6-3, the J gene TRBJ2-1; 8 bases agree with TRBD2. V gave up 5 bases and J gave up 8 bases; unmatched junction bases: 14. The length of the CDR3 is 16 residues. Germline CDR1 reads MNHEY; CDR2 reads SVGEGT. CDR3 in DNA: TGTGCCAGCAGTACGGGGGCGGGGGGCCCAATGCATGAGCAGTTCTTC. It is translated as CASSTGAGGPMHEQFF.

Written as DNA, the CDR3 is TGCAGTGCTAGAGGTCAACCAGGGCAGTTCTTC. Its translation: CSARGQPGQFF. This chain uses TRBV20-1 with TRBJ2-1; D gene ambiguous. V lost 1 base to trimming and J lost 12 bases, with 10 bases between them. Germline CDR1 and CDR2: DFQATT and SNEGSKA (reference sequence). This CDR3 is built from 11 residues.

The rearrangement joins TRBV4-1 to TRBJ2-5; tentative D call: TRBD2 (5 bases). CDR3 size: 14 residues. Between the trimmed V and J ends, which lost 1 base and 5 bases, there was a span of 11 bases. CDR1 is MGHRA and CDR2 is YSYEKL in the germline V gene. The CDR3 protein is CASSQVGGTETQYF. The CDR3 nucleotides read TGCGCCAGCAGCCAAGTAGGAGGTACGGAGACCCAGTACTTC.

The chain employs TRBV9 and TRBJ1-4; 9 positions agree with TRBD1. V dropped 3 bases and J dropped 7; count of bases not matched to a gene: 7. The CDR3 totals 15 residues. From germline, CDR1 is SGDLS and CDR2 YYNGEE. CDR3 amino acids: CASSDTGGRGEKLFF. CDR3 sequence (DNA): TGTGCCAGCAGCGACACAGGGGGCCGGGGTGAAAAACTGTTTTTT.

The V call is TRBV6-5, the J call TRBJ1-1; 7 bases align to TRBD1. The CDR3 runs to 15 residues. The germline V gene encodes CDR1 MNHEY and CDR2 SVGAGI. V was clipped by 4 bases and J by 1 base; unmatched bases: 6. This CDR3 reads CASSWSGQPNTEAFF. In DNA, the CDR3 is TGTGCCAGCAGTTGGTCGGGACAGCCGAACACTGAAGCTTTCTTT.

This clone was seen a few times. This chain connects TRBV5-6 to TRBJ2-7; no reliable D call. Germline CDR1 reads SGHDT; CDR2 reads YYEEEE. CDR3 length equals 12 residues. The germline V and J ends were trimmed by 0 bases and 3 bases, with 4 bases remaining between them. The CDR3 bases are TGTGCCAGCAGCTTGGCAAACTACGAGCAGTACTTC. Translating gives CASSLANYEQYF.

This clone was seen only a few times. V usage is TRBV5-4 and J usage is TRBJ1-2; 7 bases match TRBD1. Germline V CDR1 and CDR2: SGHNT, YYREEE (reference sequence). This CDR3 has 16 residues. With V trimmed by 0 bases and J by 3 bases, 8 bases remained unmatched. The CDR3 is CASSLGLGQFDYGYTF. For the CDR3, the DNA is TGTGCCAGCAGCTTGGGGTTGGGACAGTTTGACTATGGCTACACCTTC.

The chain links TRBV5-1 to TRBJ1-1; D gene unclear. Germline CDR1 and CDR2: SGHRS and YFSETQ. Trimming pared 4 bases from V and 1 base from J, leaving 11 bases between. The CDR3 contains 14 residues. The CDR3 loop is CASSVDITNTEAFF. The CDR3 DNA reads as TGCGCCAGCAGCGTTGACATCACGAACACTGAAGCTTTCTTT.

The chain joins TRBV2 to TRBJ1-6; 9 bases align to TRBD1. V was clipped by 6 bases and J by 8 bases; unmatched bases: 5. In germline, CDR1 is SNHLY, CDR2 FYNNEI. There are 14 residues in the CDR3. Written as DNA, the CDR3 is TGTGCCAGCAGGAGGGACAGGGATGATTCACCCCTCCACTTT. As protein: CASRRDRDDSPLHF.

This clone was detected a few times. The CDR3 is CASSLGGYSNQPQHF. CDR3 nucleotides: TGTGCCAGCAGCTTGGGGGGCTATAGCAATCAGCCCCAGCATTTT. V gene TRBV5-6 combines with J gene TRBJ1-5, with D tentatively TRBD1 (5 bases). The V gene's germline CDR1 is SGHDT and CDR2 YYEEEE. With 0 bases removed from V and 0 bases from J, the gap between germline ends came to 7 bases. The CDR3 is made up of 15 amino acids.

The rearrangement joins TRBV5-1 to TRBJ1-4; maybe TRBD1 (5 bases). V was trimmed by 2 bases and J by 4 bases, leaving 12 bases between them. Germline V CDR1 and CDR2: SGHRS, YFSETQ. The CDR3 contains 15 residues. CDR3 nucleotides: TGCGCCAGCAGCTTCCAGGGCGGGGGTAATGAAAAACTGTTTTTT. Translation gives CASSFQGGGNEKLFF. The full variable domain, its missing parts supplied by reference TRBV5-1 and TRBJ1-4, is KAGVTQTPRYLIKTRGQQVTLSCSPISGHRSVSWYQQTPGQGLQFLFEYFSETQRNKGNFPGRFSGRQFSNSRSEMNVSTLELGDSALYLCASSFQGGGNEKLFFGSGTQLSVL.

The chain joins TRBV14 to TRBJ2-2; 7 nucleotides line up with TRBD1. Germline V gene lookup returns CDR1 SGHDN and CDR2 FVKESK. The CDR3 totals 17 residues. Trimming took 4 bases from V and 4 from J; bases not matched to a gene: 12. The DNA of the CDR3 is TGTGCCAGCAGCCCCCGATCTGGGACAGAACTCACCGGGGAGCTGTTTTTT. It encodes CASSPRSGTELTGELFF. Full variable domain (rest looked up from reference TRBV14 and TRBJ2-2): EAGVTQFPSHSVIEKGQTVTLRCDPISGHDNLYWYRRVMGKEIKFLLHFVKESKQDESGMPNNRFLAERTGGTYSTLKVQPAELEDSGVYFCASSPRSGTELTGELFFGEGSRLTVL.

This clone has a handful of counts. The DNA for the CDR3 is TGTGCCAGCAGTTTATCGGGGGACAGGGGTTCACCCCTCCACTTT. It codes for CASSLSGDRGSPLHF. The V gene is TRBV27, the J gene TRBJ1-6; 10 bases are shared with TRBD1. V dropped 0 bases and J dropped 9; count of bases not matched to a gene: 2. The germline CDR1 and CDR2 sequences are MNHEY and SMNVEV (reference sequence). The CDR3 is 15 amino acids.